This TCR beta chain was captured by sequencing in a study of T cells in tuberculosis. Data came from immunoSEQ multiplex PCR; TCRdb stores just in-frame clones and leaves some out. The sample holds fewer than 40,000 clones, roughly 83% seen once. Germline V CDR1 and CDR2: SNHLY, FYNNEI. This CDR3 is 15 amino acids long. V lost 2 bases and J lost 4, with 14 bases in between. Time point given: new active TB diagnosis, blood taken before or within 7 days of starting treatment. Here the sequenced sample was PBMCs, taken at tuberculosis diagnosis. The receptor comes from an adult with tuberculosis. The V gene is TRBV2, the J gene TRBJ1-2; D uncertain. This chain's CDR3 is CASSESGVRGYGYTF. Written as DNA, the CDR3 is TGTGCCAGCAGTGAAAGCGGGGTGAGAGGCTATGGCTACACCTTC.